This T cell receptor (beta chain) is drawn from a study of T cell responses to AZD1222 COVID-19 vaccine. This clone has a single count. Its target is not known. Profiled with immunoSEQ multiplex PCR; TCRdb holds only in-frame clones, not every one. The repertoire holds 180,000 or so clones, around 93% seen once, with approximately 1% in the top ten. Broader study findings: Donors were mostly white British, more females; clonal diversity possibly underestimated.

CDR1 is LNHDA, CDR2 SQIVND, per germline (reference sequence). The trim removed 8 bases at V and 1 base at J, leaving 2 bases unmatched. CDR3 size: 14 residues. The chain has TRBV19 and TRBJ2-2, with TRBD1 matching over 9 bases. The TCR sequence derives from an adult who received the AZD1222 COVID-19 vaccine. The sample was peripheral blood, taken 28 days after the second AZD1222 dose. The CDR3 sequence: CASRTGVNTGELFF. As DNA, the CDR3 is TGTGCCAGTCGGACAGGGGTGAACACCGGGGAGCTGTTTTTT.